Listed here are 3 T cell receptor beta chains from one sample, sequenced in a study of blood T cell repertoires in COVID-19. TCRdb keeps only in-frame clones here, not all; method: immunoSEQ multiplex PCR. The sample consists of about 270,000 clones, 70% to 90% of them appearing once. Sequenced input: peripheral blood. All receptors derive from a woman in her fifties or sixties with active or convalescent COVID-19.

This chain joins TRBV5-5 and TRBJ2-6; D not certain. Germline V gene sequence: CDR1 SGHKS, CDR2 YYEKEE (reference sequence). CDR3 length: 16 residues. The V end was cut by 0 bases, the J end by 2 bases, with 9 bases between. CDR3 loop: CASSLAEFAGANVLTF. CDR3 coding DNA: TGTGCCAGCAGCTTGGCCGAGTTCGCTGGGGCCAACGTCCTGACTTTC.

The chain recombines TRBV7-8 with TRBJ2-5; D is undetermined. CDR3 size: 13 residues. Germline loops: CDR1 SGHVS, CDR2 FQNEAQ. V gave up 4 bases and J gave up 1 base, with 7 bases separating them. The CDR3 coding sequence is TGTGCCAGCAGCTATGTACTCCAAGAGACCCAGTACTTC. This translates into CASSYVLQETQYF.

For this clone: A much bigger clone sits one base away, suggesting this may be a read error. The V gene is TRBV5-4, the J gene TRBJ2-6; D possibly corresponds to TRBD2 (5 bases). V dropped 0 bases and J dropped 2 bases, with 6 bases sitting between them. The CDR3 has 15 residues. Germline V gene lookup returns CDR1 SGHNT and CDR2 YYREEE (reference sequence). CDR3 region: CASSLGGTGANVLTF. The CDR3 DNA is TGTGCCAGCAGCTTGGGAGGGACTGGGGCCAACGTCCTGACTTTC.